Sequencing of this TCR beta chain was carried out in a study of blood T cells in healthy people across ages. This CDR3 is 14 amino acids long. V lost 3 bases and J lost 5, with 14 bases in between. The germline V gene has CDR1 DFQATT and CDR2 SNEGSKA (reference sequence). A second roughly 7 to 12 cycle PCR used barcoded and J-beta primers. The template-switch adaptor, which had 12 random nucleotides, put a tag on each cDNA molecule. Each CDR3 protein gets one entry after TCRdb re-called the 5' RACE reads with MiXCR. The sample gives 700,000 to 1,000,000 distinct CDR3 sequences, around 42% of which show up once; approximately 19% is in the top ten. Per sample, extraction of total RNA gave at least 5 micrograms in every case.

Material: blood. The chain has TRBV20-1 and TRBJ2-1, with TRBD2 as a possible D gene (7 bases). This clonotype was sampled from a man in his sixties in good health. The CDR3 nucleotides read TGCAGTGCTAGCTGGGGGGGCAGGGACAATGAGCAGTTCTTC. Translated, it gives CSASWGGRDNEQFF.